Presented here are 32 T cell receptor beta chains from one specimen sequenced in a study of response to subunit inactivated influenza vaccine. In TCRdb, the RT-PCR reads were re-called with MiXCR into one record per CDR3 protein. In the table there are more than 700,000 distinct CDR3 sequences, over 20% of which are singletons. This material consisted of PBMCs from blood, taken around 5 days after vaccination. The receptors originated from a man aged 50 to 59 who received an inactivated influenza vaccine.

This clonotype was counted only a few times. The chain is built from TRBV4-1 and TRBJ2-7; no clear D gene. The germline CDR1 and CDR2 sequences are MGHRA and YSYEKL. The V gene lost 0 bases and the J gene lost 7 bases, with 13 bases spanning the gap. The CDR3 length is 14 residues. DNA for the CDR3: TGCGCCAGCAGCCAAGAGCTGCGGATGGTTGAGCAGTACTTC. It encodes CASSQELRMVEQYF.

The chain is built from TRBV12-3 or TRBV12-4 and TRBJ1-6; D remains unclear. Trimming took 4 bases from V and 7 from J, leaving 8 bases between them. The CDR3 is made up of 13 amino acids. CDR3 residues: CASSSYLNSPLHF. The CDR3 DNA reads TGTGCCAGCAGTTCATACCTCAATTCACCCCTCCACTTT.

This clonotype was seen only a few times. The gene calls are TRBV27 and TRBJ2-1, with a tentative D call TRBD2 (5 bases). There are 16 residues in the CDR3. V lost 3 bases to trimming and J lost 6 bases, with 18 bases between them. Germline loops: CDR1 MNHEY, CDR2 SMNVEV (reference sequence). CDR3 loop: CASSLAPGFFGNEQFF. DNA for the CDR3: TGTGCCAGCAGTTTGGCCCCGGGGTTTTTTGGCAATGAGCAGTTCTTC.

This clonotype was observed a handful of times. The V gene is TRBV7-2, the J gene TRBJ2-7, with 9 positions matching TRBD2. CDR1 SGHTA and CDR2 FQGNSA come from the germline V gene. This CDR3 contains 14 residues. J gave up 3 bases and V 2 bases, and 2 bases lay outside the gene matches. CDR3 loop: CASSLTRGGYEQYF. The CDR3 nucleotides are TGTGCCAGCAGCTTAACGCGGGGGGGCTACGAGCAGTACTTC.

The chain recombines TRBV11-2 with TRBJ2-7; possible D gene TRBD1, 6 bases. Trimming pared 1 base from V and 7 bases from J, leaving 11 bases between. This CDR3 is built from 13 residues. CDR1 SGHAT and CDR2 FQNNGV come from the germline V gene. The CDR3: CASSLGGPWEQYF. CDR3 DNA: TGTGCCAGCAGCTTAGGGGGGCCGTGGGAGCAGTACTTC.

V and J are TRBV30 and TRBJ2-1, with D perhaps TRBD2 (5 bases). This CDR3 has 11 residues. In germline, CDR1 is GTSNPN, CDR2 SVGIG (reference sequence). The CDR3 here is CVLGTYNEQFF. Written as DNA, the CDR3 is TGTGTCCTCGGGACCTACAATGAGCAGTTCTTC.

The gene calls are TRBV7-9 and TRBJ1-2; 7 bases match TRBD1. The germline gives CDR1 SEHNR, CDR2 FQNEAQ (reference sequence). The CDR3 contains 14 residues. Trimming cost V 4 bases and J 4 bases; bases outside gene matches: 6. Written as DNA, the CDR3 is TGTGCCAGCAGCTCCCGAGAGGGGGCCTATGGCTACACCTTC. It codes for CASSSREGAYGYTF. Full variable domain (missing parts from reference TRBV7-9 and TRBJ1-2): DTGVSQNPRHKITKRGQNVTFRCDPISEHNRLYWYRQTLGQGPEFLTYFQNEAQLEKSRLLSDRFSAERPKGSFSTLEIQRTEQGDSAMYLCASSSREGAYGYTFGSGTRLTVV.

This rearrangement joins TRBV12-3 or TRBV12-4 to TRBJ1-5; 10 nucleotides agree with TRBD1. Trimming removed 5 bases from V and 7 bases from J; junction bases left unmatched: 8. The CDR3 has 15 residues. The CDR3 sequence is CASSPGQGDYQPQHF. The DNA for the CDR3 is TGTGCCAGCAGTCCAGGACAGGGGGATTACCAGCCCCAGCATTTT.

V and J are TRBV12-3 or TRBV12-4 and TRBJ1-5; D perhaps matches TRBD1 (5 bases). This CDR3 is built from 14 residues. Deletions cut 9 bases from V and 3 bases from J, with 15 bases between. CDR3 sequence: CASAGRPNNQPQHF. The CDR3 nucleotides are TGTGCCAGTGCGGGGCGCCCTAACAATCAGCCCCAGCATTTT.

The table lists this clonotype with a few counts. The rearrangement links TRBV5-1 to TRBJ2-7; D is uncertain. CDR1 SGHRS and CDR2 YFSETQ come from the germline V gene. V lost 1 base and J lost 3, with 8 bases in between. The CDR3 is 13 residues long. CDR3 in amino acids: CASSLTLHYEQYF. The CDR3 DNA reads TGCGCCAGCAGCTTGACACTTCACTACGAGCAGTACTTC.

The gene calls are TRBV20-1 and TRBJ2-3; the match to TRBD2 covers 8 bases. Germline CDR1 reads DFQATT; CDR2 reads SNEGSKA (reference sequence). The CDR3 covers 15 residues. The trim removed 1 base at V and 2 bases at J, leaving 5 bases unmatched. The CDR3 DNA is TGCAGTGCTAGAGGTAGCGGGATGTCCACAGATACGCAGTATTTT. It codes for CSARGSGMSTDTQYF.

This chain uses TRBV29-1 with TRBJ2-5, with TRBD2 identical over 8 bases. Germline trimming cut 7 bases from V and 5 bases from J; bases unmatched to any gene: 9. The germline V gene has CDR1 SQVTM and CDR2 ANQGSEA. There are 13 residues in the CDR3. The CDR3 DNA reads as TGCAGCGGGAACCCCAGCGGGAGCGAGACCCAGTACTTC. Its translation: CSGNPSGSETQYF.

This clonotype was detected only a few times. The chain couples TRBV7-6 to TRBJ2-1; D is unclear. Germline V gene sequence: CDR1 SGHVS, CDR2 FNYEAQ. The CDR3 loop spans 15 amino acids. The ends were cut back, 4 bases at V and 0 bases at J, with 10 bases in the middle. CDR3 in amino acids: CASSSRASSYNEQFF. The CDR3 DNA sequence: TGTGCCAGCAGCTCGAGAGCTAGCTCCTACAATGAGCAGTTCTTC.

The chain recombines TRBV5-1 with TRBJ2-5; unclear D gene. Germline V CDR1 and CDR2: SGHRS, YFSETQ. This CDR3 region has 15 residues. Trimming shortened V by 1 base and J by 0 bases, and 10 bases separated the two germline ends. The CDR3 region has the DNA TGCGCCAGCAGCTTGTCACCCGGGTACCAAGAGACCCAGTACTTC. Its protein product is CASSLSPGYQETQYF.

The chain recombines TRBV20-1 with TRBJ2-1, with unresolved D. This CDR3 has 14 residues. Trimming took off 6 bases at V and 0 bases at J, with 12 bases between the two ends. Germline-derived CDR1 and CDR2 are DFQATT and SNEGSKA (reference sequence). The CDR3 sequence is CSAPQYGSYNEQFF. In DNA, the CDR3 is TGCAGTGCCCCCCAATATGGCTCCTACAATGAGCAGTTCTTC.

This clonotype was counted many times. The CDR3 DNA reads TGTGCCAGCAGAGCCGGGACTGAGCAGTTCTTC. It codes for CASRAGTEQFF. The chain links TRBV5-6 to TRBJ2-1; the D call may be TRBD1 or TRBD2 (5 bases each). The CDR3 covers 11 residues. Trimming removed 5 bases at V and 9 bases at J, with 9 bases between. Germline V gene sequence: CDR1 SGHDT, CDR2 YYEEEE.

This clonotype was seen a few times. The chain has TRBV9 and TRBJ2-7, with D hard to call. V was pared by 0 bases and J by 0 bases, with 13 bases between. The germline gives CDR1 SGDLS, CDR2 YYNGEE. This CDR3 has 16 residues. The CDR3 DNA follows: TGTGCCAGCAGCGTAGGGGTGGCAGCGAGCTCCTACGAGCAGTACTTC. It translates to CASSVGVAASSYEQYF.

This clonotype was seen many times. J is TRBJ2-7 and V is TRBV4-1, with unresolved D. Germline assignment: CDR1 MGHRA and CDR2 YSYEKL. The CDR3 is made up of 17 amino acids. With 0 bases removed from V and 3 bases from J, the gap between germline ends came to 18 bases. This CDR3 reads CASSQEGFPASGYEQYF. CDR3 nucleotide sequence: TGCGCCAGCAGCCAAGAAGGTTTCCCCGCCTCGGGCTACGAGCAGTACTTC.

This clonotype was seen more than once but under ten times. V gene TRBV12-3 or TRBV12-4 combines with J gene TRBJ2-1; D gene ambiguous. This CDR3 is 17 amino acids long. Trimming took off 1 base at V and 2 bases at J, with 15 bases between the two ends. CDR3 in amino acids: CASSLGGYTLTYNEQFF. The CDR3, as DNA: TGTGCCAGCAGTTTAGGGGGATACACTCTAACCTACAATGAGCAGTTCTTC.

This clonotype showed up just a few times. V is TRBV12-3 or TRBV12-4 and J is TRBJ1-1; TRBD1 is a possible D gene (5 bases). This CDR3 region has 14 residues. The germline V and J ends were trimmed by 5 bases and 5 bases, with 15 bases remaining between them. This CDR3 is CASSNHGGGTEAFF. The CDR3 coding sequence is TGTGCCAGCAGTAACCATGGGGGAGGAACTGAAGCTTTCTTT.

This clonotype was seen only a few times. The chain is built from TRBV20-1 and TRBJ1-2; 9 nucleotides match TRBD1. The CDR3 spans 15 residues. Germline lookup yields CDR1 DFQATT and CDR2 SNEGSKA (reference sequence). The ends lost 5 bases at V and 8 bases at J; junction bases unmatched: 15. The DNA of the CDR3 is TGCAGTGCTTACGAACCGGGACAGGGCCTCAGGGGCTACACCTTC. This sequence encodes CSAYEPGQGLRGYTF.

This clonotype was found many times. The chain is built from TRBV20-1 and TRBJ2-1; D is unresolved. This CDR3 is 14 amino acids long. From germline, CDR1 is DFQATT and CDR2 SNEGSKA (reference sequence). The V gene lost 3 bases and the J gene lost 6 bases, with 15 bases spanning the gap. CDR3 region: CSARLSAGPNEQFF. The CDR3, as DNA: TGCAGTGCTAGGCTGTCGGCCGGACCCAATGAGCAGTTCTTC.

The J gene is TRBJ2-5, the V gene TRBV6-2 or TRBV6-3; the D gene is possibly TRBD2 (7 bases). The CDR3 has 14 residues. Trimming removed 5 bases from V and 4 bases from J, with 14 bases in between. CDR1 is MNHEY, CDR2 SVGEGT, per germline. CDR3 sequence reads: CASSPGGRRETQYF. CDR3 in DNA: TGTGCCAGCAGTCCCGGGGGGCGCAGAGAGACCCAGTACTTC.

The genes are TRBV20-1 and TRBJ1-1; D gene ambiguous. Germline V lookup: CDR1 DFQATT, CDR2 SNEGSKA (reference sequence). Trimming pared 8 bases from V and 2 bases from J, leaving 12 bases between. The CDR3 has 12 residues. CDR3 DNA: TGCAGTACGACGAGTCGAAACACTGAAGCTTTCTTT. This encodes CSTTSRNTEAFF.

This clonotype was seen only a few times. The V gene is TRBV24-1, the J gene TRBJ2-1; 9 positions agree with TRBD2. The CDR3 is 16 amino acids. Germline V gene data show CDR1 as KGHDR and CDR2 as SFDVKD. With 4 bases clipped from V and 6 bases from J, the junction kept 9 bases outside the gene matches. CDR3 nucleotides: TGTGCCACCAGTGACCCCTCGGGGACTAGCCGCAATGAGCAGTTCTTC. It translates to CATSDPSGTSRNEQFF.

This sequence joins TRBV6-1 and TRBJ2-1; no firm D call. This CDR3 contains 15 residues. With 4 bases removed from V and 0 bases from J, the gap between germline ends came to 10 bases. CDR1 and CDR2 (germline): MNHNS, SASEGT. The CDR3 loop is CASSARLSSYNEQFF. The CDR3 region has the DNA TGTGCCAGCAGTGCACGGTTGAGCTCCTACAATGAGCAGTTCTTC.

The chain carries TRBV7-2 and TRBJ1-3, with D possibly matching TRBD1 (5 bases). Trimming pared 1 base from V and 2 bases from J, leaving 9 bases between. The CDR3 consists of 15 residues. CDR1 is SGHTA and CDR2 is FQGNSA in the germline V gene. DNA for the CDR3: TGTGCCAGCAGCTTAGAGTCAGGGCCTGGAAACACCATATATTTT. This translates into CASSLESGPGNTIYF.

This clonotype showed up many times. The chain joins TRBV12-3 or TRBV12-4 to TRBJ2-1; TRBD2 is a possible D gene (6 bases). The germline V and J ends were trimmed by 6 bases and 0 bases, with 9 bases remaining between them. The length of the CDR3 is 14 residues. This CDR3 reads CASRTGVSYNEQFF. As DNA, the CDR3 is TGTGCCAGCAGGACGGGGGTCTCCTACAATGAGCAGTTCTTC.

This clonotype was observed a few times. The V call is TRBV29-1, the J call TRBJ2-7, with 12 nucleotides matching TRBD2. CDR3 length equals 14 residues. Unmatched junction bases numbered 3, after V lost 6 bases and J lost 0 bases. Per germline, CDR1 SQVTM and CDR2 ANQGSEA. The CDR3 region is CSVRTSGNSYEQYF. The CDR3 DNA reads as TGCAGCGTAAGGACTAGCGGGAACTCCTACGAGCAGTACTTC.

In DNA form, the CDR3 reads TGCGCCAGCAGCTGGGCCGGAGGGGATGAAAAACTGTTTTTT. Its translation: CASSWAGGDEKLFF. The chain links TRBV5-1 to TRBJ1-4, with D possibly being TRBD1 (5 bases). Trimming shortened V by 3 bases and J by 6 bases, and 12 bases separated the two germline ends. CDR1 is SGHRS and CDR2 is YFSETQ in the germline V gene. This CDR3 is built from 14 residues. The full variable domain, with the rest looked up from reference TRBV5-1 and TRBJ1-4, is KAGVTQTPRYLIKTRGQQVTLSCSPISGHRSVSWYQQTPGQGLQFLFEYFSETQRNKGNFPGRFSGRQFSNSRSEMNVSTLELGDSALYLCASSWAGGDEKLFFGSGTQLSVL.

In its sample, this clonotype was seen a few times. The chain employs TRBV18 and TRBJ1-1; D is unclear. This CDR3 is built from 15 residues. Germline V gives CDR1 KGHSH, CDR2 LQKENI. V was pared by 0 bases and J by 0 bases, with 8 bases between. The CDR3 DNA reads TGTGCCAGCTCACCACCGAACAACCTGAACACTGAAGCTTTCTTT. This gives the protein CASSPPNNLNTEAFF.

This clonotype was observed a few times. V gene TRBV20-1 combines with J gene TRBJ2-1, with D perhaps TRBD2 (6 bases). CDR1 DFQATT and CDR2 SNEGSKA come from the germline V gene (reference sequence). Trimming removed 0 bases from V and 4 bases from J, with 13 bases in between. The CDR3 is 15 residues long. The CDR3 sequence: CSARDLTRGYNEQFF. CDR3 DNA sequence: TGCAGTGCTAGAGATCTGACTAGGGGTTACAATGAGCAGTTCTTC.